The clone carrying this TCR beta chain turned up a few times. Its antigen is still unknown. TCRdb processed the 5' RACE reads anew with MiXCR; each CDR3 protein has one entry. Among about 100,000 distinct CDR3 sequences listed, 5.9% were seen once. The sample belongs to a study of identical twins. Study-wide findings and caveats: Low generation probability was overrepresented in out-of-frame alpha sequences shared by twins.

Healthy Caucasian individuals made up all the donors. Sequencing input: memory T cells sorted from blood. This TCR was sampled from a woman aged 45-65 years in good health.

CDR3 DNA sequence: TGTGCCACCAGTGATCCGGGCCAGGACTACACCTTC. It translates to CATSDPGQDYTF. The V call is TRBV24-1, the J call TRBJ1-2; no firm D call. Trimming left V 3 bases short and J 10 bases short, with 11 bases between. The CDR3 length is 12 residues. Germline loops: CDR1 KGHDR, CDR2 SFDVKD.